Listed below are T cell receptor beta chains from one sample, sequenced in a study of post-analysis software for immune sequencing data. In TCRdb, the PCR reads were re-called with MiXCR into one record per CDR3 protein. This sample has 650,000 to 850,000 distinct CDR3 sequences, with about 57% found just once. Sequencing was performed on blood. These receptors came from a girl aged 5-17 years with multiple sclerosis. The CDR3 runs from the conserved cysteine through the conserved F or W. The D gene is left open where the match is weak. Only part of the rows carry a size: once, few, many, or a class if the clone is expanded.

d_gene: TRBD1
abundance: NA
j_gene: TRBJ2-4
v_gene: TRBV5-1
CDR3nt: TGCGCCAGCAGGGAGGGGACAGGGGGCAACATTCAGTACTTC
CDR3aa: CASREGTGGNIQYF

d_gene: NA
abundance: NA
j_gene: TRBJ2-1
v_gene: TRBV20-1
CDR3nt: TGCAGTGCTAGGGAGGGGGCCCTGACTAATGAGCAGTTCTTC
CDR3aa: CSAREGALTNEQFF

d_gene: TRBD2
abundance: few
j_gene: TRBJ2-1
v_gene: TRBV9
CDR3nt: TGTGCCAGCAGCACTCTTAGCGGGAGCACGTACAATGAGCAGTTCTTC
CDR3aa: CASSTLSGSTYNEQFF

d_gene: NA
abundance: NA
j_gene: TRBJ1-1
v_gene: TRBV5-1
CDR3nt: TGCGCCAGCAGTCCCGGGACGGATGACACTGAAGCTTTCTTT
CDR3aa: CASSPGTDDTEAFF

d_gene: NA
abundance: NA
j_gene: TRBJ1-5
v_gene: TRBV20-1
CDR3nt: TGCAGTGCTAAAGCATCGCTTAGCAATCAGCCCCAGCATTTT
CDR3aa: CSAKASLSNQPQHF

d_gene: NA
abundance: once
j_gene: TRBJ2-3
v_gene: TRBV6-6
CDR3nt: TGTGCCAGCACCAGCGCAACTTTGGGAGATACGCAGTATTTT
CDR3aa: CASTSATLGDTQYF

d_gene: TRBD2
abundance: NA
j_gene: TRBJ2-1
v_gene: TRBV28
CDR3nt: TGTGCCAGCAGATCGGGACTAGCCCGAAAGTTCTTC
CDR3aa: CASRSGLARKFF

d_gene: NA
abundance: once
j_gene: TRBJ2-5
v_gene: TRBV6-6
CDR3nt: TGTGCCAGCAGGGCAAAAGAGACCCAGTACTTC
CDR3aa: CASRAKETQYF

d_gene: NA
abundance: NA
j_gene: TRBJ2-7
v_gene: TRBV29-1
CDR3nt: TGCAGCGCAGTCCGGGACCCCACCCTTGGGGAGCAGTACTTC
CDR3aa: CSAVRDPTLGEQYF

d_gene: NA
abundance: NA
j_gene: TRBJ2-3
v_gene: TRBV29-1
CDR3nt: TGCAGCGTTGAGCCGGGTTTCACAGATACGCAGTATTTT
CDR3aa: CSVEPGFTDTQYF

d_gene: TRBD2
abundance: many
j_gene: TRBJ2-5
v_gene: TRBV20-1
CDR3nt: TGCAGTGCTAGGTCTAGCGGGGGGGAGACCCAGTACTTC
CDR3aa: CSARSSGGETQYF

d_gene: NA
abundance: NA
j_gene: TRBJ2-5
v_gene: TRBV6-5
CDR3nt: TGTGCCAGCATCGACACAGGTTTACCCCGCAGGATGCAGTACTTC
CDR3aa: CASIDTGLPRRMQYF

d_gene: TRBD1
abundance: NA
j_gene: TRBJ2-6
v_gene: TRBV12-3/TRBV12-4
CDR3nt: TGTGCCAGCACCAAGACAGGGTCAGGGGCCAACGTCCTGACTTTC
CDR3aa: CASTKTGSGANVLTF

d_gene: NA
abundance: NA
j_gene: TRBJ2-5
v_gene: TRBV20-1
CDR3nt: TGCAGTGCTAGAGGTCTAGAGGAGACCCAGTACTTC
CDR3aa: CSARGLEETQYF

d_gene: NA
abundance: few
j_gene: TRBJ2-7
v_gene: TRBV5-5
CDR3nt: TGTGCCAGCAGCTTGGCCCCCGGGACGGGCTACGAGCAGTACTTC
CDR3aa: CASSLAPGTGYEQYF

d_gene: TRBD2
abundance: few
j_gene: TRBJ2-5
v_gene: TRBV20-1
CDR3nt: TGCAGTGCTAGGGGACTAGCGGGGCCTGGGAACCCTTTGGGGCAGTACTTC
CDR3aa: CSARGLAGPGNPLGQYF

d_gene: TRBD1
abundance: few
j_gene: TRBJ2-7
v_gene: TRBV6-2/TRBV6-3
CDR3nt: TGTGCCAGCAGTGATCCGGGGACAGGCTACGAGCAGTACTTC
CDR3aa: CASSDPGTGYEQYF

d_gene: TRBD2
abundance: NA
j_gene: TRBJ2-1
v_gene: TRBV7-3
CDR3nt: TGTGCCAGCAGCCGGATGACTAGCGGGAGTGAAAAATTACACTACAATGAGCAGTTCTTC
CDR3aa: CASSRMTSGSEKLHYNEQFF

d_gene: NA
abundance: once
j_gene: TRBJ2-1
v_gene: TRBV9
CDR3nt: TGTGCCAGCAGCGTAGGGCTACAGGCCTACAATGAGCAGTTCTTC
CDR3aa: CASSVGLQAYNEQFF

d_gene: NA
abundance: NA
j_gene: TRBJ2-7
v_gene: TRBV4-1
CDR3nt: TGCGCCAGCAGCCACTATAGCCTAGTCTACGAGCAGTACTTC
CDR3aa: CASSHYSLVYEQYF

d_gene: TRBD1
abundance: NA
j_gene: TRBJ1-2
v_gene: TRBV20-1
CDR3nt: TGCAGTGCTCAACGGTCCGACAGGGGGTCGGTCTATGGTTACACCTTC
CDR3aa: CSAQRSDRGSVYGYTF

d_gene: TRBD1
abundance: NA
j_gene: TRBJ1-1
v_gene: TRBV7-9
CDR3nt: TGTGCCAGCAGCCCCAGACAGGGGGCCCATGCGCCTGAAGCTTTCTTT
CDR3aa: CASSPRQGAHAPEAFF

d_gene: TRBD1
abundance: NA
j_gene: TRBJ1-2
v_gene: TRBV4-1
CDR3nt: TGCGCCAGCAGCCAAGATATAGGGGGCCCTTACTATGGCTACACCTTC
CDR3aa: CASSQDIGGPYYGYTF

d_gene: NA
abundance: NA
j_gene: TRBJ1-5
v_gene: TRBV18
CDR3nt: TGTGCCAGCTCACCACGGGGTATCGGCAATCAGCCCCAGCATTTT
CDR3aa: CASSPRGIGNQPQHF

d_gene: NA
abundance: NA
j_gene: TRBJ2-1
v_gene: TRBV18
CDR3nt: TGTGCCAGCTCACCACGTGGGCAGGAGGGTGTCGGTGAGCAGTTCTTC
CDR3aa: CASSPRGQEGVGEQFF

d_gene: NA
abundance: NA
j_gene: TRBJ1-2
v_gene: TRBV12-3/TRBV12-4
CDR3nt: TGTGCCAGCAGCGAAATAAATTTCTATGGCTACACCTTC
CDR3aa: CASSEINFYGYTF

d_gene: TRBD2
abundance: NA
j_gene: TRBJ2-1
v_gene: TRBV29-1
CDR3nt: TGCAGCGTTGATACTCCCTTTGCCTATAAAGACAAGCGGGAGGAATTCCATGAGCAGTTCTTC
CDR3aa: CSVDTPFAYKDKREEFHEQFF

d_gene: NA
abundance: once
j_gene: TRBJ2-7
v_gene: TRBV29-1
CDR3nt: TGCAGCGCCCCCCGCCCCGACTCGGGGGAGCAGTACTTC
CDR3aa: CSAPRPDSGEQYF

d_gene: NA
abundance: NA
j_gene: TRBJ2-5
v_gene: TRBV7-2
CDR3nt: TGTGCCAGCAGCTTAGACGGTAGGCGCCTGCAAGAGACCCAGTACTTC
CDR3aa: CASSLDGRRLQETQYF